These 29 T cell receptor beta chains share one sample of origin, sequenced in a study of blood T cells in healthy people across ages. The use of a sample-barcoded 5' primer and a J-beta primer mix characterized a second PCR of about 6 to 12 cycles. TCRdb reprocessed the 5' RACE reads with MiXCR, giving one entry per CDR3 protein. The data show about 720,000 distinct CDR3 sequences, 22% seen once. Sequencing used blood. The receptor set was obtained from a man aged 70 or older in good health.

This chain links TRBV29-1 with TRBJ2-2; D remains ambiguous. Germline V gene lookup returns CDR1 SQVTM and CDR2 ANQGSEA. The V end lost 4 bases, the J end lost 3 bases, and 6 bases lay between the germline ends. CDR3 length: 12 residues. CDR3 residues: CSVVRDTGELFF. The CDR3 nucleotides read TGCAGCGTTGTTCGGGACACCGGGGAGCTGTTTTTT.

In this sample, this clonotype turned up a few times. The CDR3 sequence: CASLETDTQYF. CDR3 DNA sequence: TGTGCCAGCTTAGAGACAGATACGCAGTATTTT. The chain recombines TRBV28 with TRBJ2-3; D unresolved. This CDR3 comprises 11 residues. CDR1 and CDR2 from the germline V gene are MDHEN and SYDVKM. The V end was cut by 8 bases, the J end by 3 bases, with 6 bases between.

This chain links TRBV5-6 with TRBJ2-1, with a possible D match to TRBD1 (5 bases). The CDR3 has 14 amino acids. Germline CDR1 is SGHDT and CDR2 is YYEEEE. Trimming pared 6 bases from V and 4 bases from J, leaving 14 bases between. CDR3 residues: CASNRLDGYNEQFF. CDR3 coding DNA: TGTGCCAGCAACAGGCTGGACGGATACAATGAGCAGTTCTTC.

This clonotype was found a few times. The rearrangement joins TRBV12-3 or TRBV12-4 to TRBJ2-6; D unclear. Trimming stripped 7 bases from V and 1 base from J, with 11 bases between. This CDR3 spans 15 amino acids. CDR3: CASTPSGSGANVLTF. Here the CDR3 DNA reads TGTGCCAGCACCCCTAGTGGATCTGGGGCCAACGTCCTGACTTTC.

In this sample, this clonotype turned up many times. The chain combines TRBV2 with TRBJ1-5, with D possibly being TRBD1 (6 bases). Deletions cut 0 bases from V and 4 bases from J, with 10 bases between. This CDR3 spans 15 amino acids. Germline V gene data show CDR1 as SNHLY and CDR2 as FYNNEI. DNA for the CDR3: TGTGCCAGCAGTGAAGCCAGGGGTTCGAATCAGCCCCAGCATTTT. This sequence encodes CASSEARGSNQPQHF.

This clonotype was found many times. The V gene is TRBV20-1, the J gene TRBJ2-7; 7 nucleotides align to TRBD1. Germline V gene sequence: CDR1 DFQATT, CDR2 SNEGSKA (reference sequence). This CDR3 spans 14 amino acids. J was trimmed by 2 bases and V by 5 bases; bases with no gene match: 9. For the CDR3, the DNA is TGCAGTGCTCAAGCTCCAGGGACAGCCTACGAGCAGTACTTC. It codes for CSAQAPGTAYEQYF.

The chain carries TRBV21-1 and TRBJ2-5. TRBV21-1 is a pseudogene locus. This CDR3 has 10 residues. CDR3 sequence reads: CAQRKETQYF. The CDR3 DNA sequence: TGTGCCCAACGGAAAGAGACCCAGTACTTC.

The chain employs TRBV29-1 and TRBJ1-1, with D possibly being TRBD1 (5 bases). Per the germline V gene, CDR1 is SQVTM and CDR2 is ANQGSEA. With 4 bases removed from V and 5 bases from J, the gap between germline ends came to 20 bases. The CDR3 has 15 amino acids. CDR3 in amino acids: CSVASGGSGRTEAFF. The CDR3 DNA reads as TGCAGCGTTGCTTCGGGGGGAAGTGGGAGGACTGAAGCTTTCTTT.

The chain recombines TRBV20-1 with TRBJ2-3; D remains ambiguous. Per germline, CDR1 DFQATT and CDR2 SNEGSKA (reference sequence). V lost 2 bases and J 5 bases, leaving 8 bases between the germline ends. The CDR3 extends over 12 amino acids. CDR3 sequence reads: CSARTPGDTQYF. CDR3 DNA sequence: TGCAGTGCTAGAACTCCCGGAGATACGCAGTATTTT.

This clonotype occurred a few times. The V call is TRBV6-2 or TRBV6-3, the J call TRBJ2-5; D gene uncertain. The germline V and J ends were trimmed by 4 bases and 5 bases, with 11 bases remaining between them. The CDR3 is 13 residues long. Looked up from germline, CDR1 is MNHEY and CDR2 is SVGEGT. The CDR3 loop reads CASSSELWETQYF. CDR3 nucleotides: TGTGCCAGCAGTTCAGAGCTCTGGGAGACCCAGTACTTC.

The chain couples TRBV6-5 to TRBJ1-1; no reliable D call. The germline V gene has CDR1 MNHEY and CDR2 SVGAGI. The CDR3 extends over 15 amino acids. With 0 bases removed from V and 1 base from J, the gap between germline ends came to 9 bases. In DNA, the CDR3 is TGTGCCAGCAGTTACTCAGTGTGGGGGAACACTGAAGCTTTCTTT. Protein sequence: CASSYSVWGNTEAFF.

The chain joins TRBV18 to TRBJ1-3, with D hard to call. The ends were cut back, 1 base at V and 0 bases at J, with 10 bases in the middle. The CDR3 consists of 16 residues. Germline V gene lookup returns CDR1 KGHSH and CDR2 LQKENI. The CDR3 nucleotides read TGTGCCAGCTCACCACAGTATGGGAGCTCTGGAAACACCATATATTTT. Residues: CASSPQYGSSGNTIYF.

There are a few counts of this clonotype. The CDR3 DNA reads as TGTGCCAGCAAAGGGGTCAGGCGGAACACTGAAGCTTTCTTT. Protein product: CASKGVRRNTEAFF. V usage is TRBV3-1 and J usage is TRBJ1-1; D might be TRBD1 (5 bases). Per germline, CDR1 LGHDT and CDR2 YNNKEL (reference sequence). The CDR3 is made up of 14 amino acids. Deletions cut 7 bases from V and 1 base from J, with 13 bases between.

As concerns this clonotype: The junction departs from the called germline gene at one end, perhaps through a read error. The chain joins TRBV7-4 to TRBJ2-5; D not resolved. Germline V CDR1 and CDR2: SGHVT, SQSDAQ. The CDR3 covers 16 residues. The CDR3 loop is CASSLGFPEPPEVGFF. The CDR3 region has the DNA TGTGCCAGCAGCTTAGGTTTCCCGGAGCCTCCCGAGGTTGGGTTCTTC.

This clonotype was observed a few times. The chain links TRBV7-9 to TRBJ2-1; TRBD2 matches at 10 bases. The CDR3 covers 13 residues. Germline CDR1 SEHNR, CDR2 FQNEAQ (reference sequence). V shed 5 bases, J shed 8 bases, and the junction held 3 bases outside the gene matches. CDR3 sequence reads: CASSALAGDEQFF. CDR3 bases: TGTGCCAGCAGCGCTCTAGCGGGAGATGAGCAGTTCTTC.

This clonotype was picked up many times. The chain has TRBV7-3 and TRBJ2-3; the D is unclear. Germline V gene sequence: CDR1 SGHTA, CDR2 FQGTGA. Trimming stripped 3 bases from V and 0 bases from J, with 7 bases between. This CDR3 has 14 residues. CDR3 DNA: TGTGCCAGCAGCTTGCAAGCGAGCACAGATACGCAGTATTTT. It encodes CASSLQASTDTQYF.

Comment on this clonotype: At one end, the junction sequence differs from germline, possibly due to a read error. The genes are TRBV20-1 and TRBJ2-6, with TRBD1 as a possible D gene (5 bases). Germline V gives CDR1 DFQATT, CDR2 SNEGSKA (reference sequence). This CDR3 comprises 12 residues. The CDR3 here is CSAGSGANVPTF. CDR3 nucleotides: TGCAGTGCGGGGTCTGGGGCCAACGTCCCGACTTTC.

Of note for this clonotype: Because it lacks the conserved phenylalanine or tryptophan at the end, this CDR3 is likely a read error. The chain has TRBV6-5 and TRBJ2-3, with D maybe TRBD1 (5 bases). Germline V gene lookup returns CDR1 MNHEY and CDR2 SVGAGI. The length of the CDR3 is 15 residues. The V and J ends lost 2 bases and 3 bases respectively, with 12 bases between them. The chain's CDR3 is CASSYQGSGTDTQYL. Written as DNA, the CDR3 is TGTGCCAGCAGTTACCAGGGTAGTGGAACAGATACGCAGTATCTT.

As to this clonotype: Sequence at one end of the junction differs from germline and may be a read error. This sequence joins TRBV4-2 and TRBJ2-7; 8 bases are a match to TRBD2. Germline V gene lookup returns CDR1 LGHNA and CDR2 YNFKEQ. The CDR3 has 14 amino acids. DNA for the CDR3: TGTGCCAGCAGCCAGAGCGGGGGACTCTACGAGCAGTGCTTC. This encodes CASSQSGGLYEQCF.

V and J are TRBV28 and TRBJ1-3; TRBD1 agrees at 7 bases. Germline trimming cut 4 bases from V and 4 bases from J; bases unmatched to any gene: 13. The CDR3 spans 17 residues. Germline CDR1 and CDR2: MDHEN and SYDVKM. CDR3 sequence: CASSSRTGWTAGNTIYF. The CDR3, as DNA: TGTGCCAGCAGTTCCCGGACAGGATGGACGGCCGGAAACACCATATATTTT.

There are a few counts of this clonotype. The CDR3 DNA follows: TGTGCCAGCAGCTTACTATTAGCTCCAGATACGCAGTATTTT. This sequence encodes CASSLLLAPDTQYF. J is TRBJ2-3 and V is TRBV7-9; D gene unclear. This CDR3 comprises 14 residues. Germline V CDR1 and CDR2: SEHNR, FQNEAQ (reference sequence). V was clipped by 2 bases and J by 4 bases, with 10 bases between them.

The CDR3 region is CASSDGLSGNTIYF. DNA of the CDR3: TGTGCCAGTTCCGACGGCCTGTCTGGAAACACCATATATTTT. The rearrangement links TRBV19 to TRBJ1-3; no definite D call. The CDR3 has 14 amino acids. CDR1 is LNHDA and CDR2 is SQIVND in the germline V gene (reference sequence). Trimming took off 8 bases at V and 1 base at J, with 12 bases between the two ends.

This clonotype was seen a few times. This rearrangement joins TRBV28 to TRBJ2-4, with D tentatively TRBD1 (6 bases). The germline V gene encodes CDR1 MDHEN and CDR2 SYDVKM. The V and J ends lost 7 bases and 6 bases respectively, with 13 bases between them. The CDR3 sequence is 13 residues long. This CDR3 reads CASNFGTINIQYF. For the CDR3, the DNA is TGTGCCAGCAATTTCGGGACAATAAACATTCAGTACTTC.

J is TRBJ2-3 and V is TRBV15, with D tentatively TRBD1 (5 bases). The CDR3 sequence is 12 residues long. V lost 4 bases, J lost 10 bases, and 12 bases lay in between. The germline V gene encodes CDR1 LNHNV and CDR2 YYDKDF (reference sequence). CDR3 DNA sequence: TGTGCCACCAGCATCGTAGGGGTCCCGCAGTATTTT. It encodes CATSIVGVPQYF.

This chain links TRBV27 with TRBJ1-1, with TRBD1 identical over 9 bases. The length of the CDR3 is 14 residues. With 1 base clipped from V and 8 bases from J, the junction kept 5 bases outside the gene matches. The germline V gene has CDR1 MNHEY and CDR2 SMNVEV (reference sequence). The CDR3 is CASSLCGTGSEAFF. Written as DNA, the CDR3 is TGTGCCAGCAGTTTATGCGGGACAGGGTCCGAAGCTTTCTTT.

This chain connects TRBV11-2 to TRBJ1-3, with unresolved D. Per germline, CDR1 SGHAT and CDR2 FQNNGV. The CDR3 has 15 residues. The V gene lost 5 bases and the J gene lost 0 bases, with 11 bases spanning the gap. CDR3 DNA sequence: TGTGCCAGCAGCGTTACTCCAGACTCTGGAAACACCATATATTTT. Translation: CASSVTPDSGNTIYF.

The rearrangement uses TRBV9 and TRBJ1-2; TRBD1 matches 7 bases. This CDR3 region has 13 residues. The germline V gene encodes CDR1 SGDLS and CDR2 YYNGEE. V lost 3 bases and J lost 8; bases outside the gene matches: 7. The CDR3 reads CASSARQGQGYTF. The CDR3 nucleotides read TGTGCCAGCAGCGCCCGACAGGGTCAGGGCTACACCTTC.

The rearrangement links TRBV20-1 to TRBJ2-3; 7 bases are shared with TRBD2. The CDR3 is made up of 16 amino acids. The ends lost 3 bases at V and 5 bases at J; junction bases unmatched: 14. Per germline, CDR1 DFQATT and CDR2 SNEGSKA (reference sequence). CDR3 amino acids: CSASGFYAGVGDTQYF. The CDR3 DNA follows: TGCAGTGCTAGTGGGTTCTACGCGGGAGTAGGAGATACGCAGTATTTT.

The J gene is TRBJ2-3, the V gene TRBV24-1; the D is unclear. Trimming removed 4 bases at V and 5 bases at J, with 6 bases between. Germline V gene sequence: CDR1 KGHDR, CDR2 SFDVKD. CDR3 length: 12 amino acids. CDR3 nucleotide sequence: TGTGCCACCAGTGACCGAGAAGATACGCAGTATTTT. It specifies CATSDREDTQYF.